A single sample gave rise to the 10 T cell receptor beta chains below, sequenced in a study of T and B cells in COVID-19 patients. Blood genomic DNA input for TRB amplification was roughly 250-550 ng. TRB rearrangements were amplified by multiplex PCR with BIOMED2 TRB-A/B primers. TCRdb redid the calling of the multiplex PCR reads with MiXCR, one entry per CDR3 protein. The data hold thousands of distinct CDR3 sequences, with less than 35% observed a single time. The sample was blood. The receptor set was obtained from a human donor with active COVID-19.

Concerning this clonotype itself: Mismatch with germline at one junction end may stem from a read error. V gene TRBV4-1 combines with J gene TRBJ2-2; D is tentatively TRBD1 or TRBD2 (5 bases each). In germline, CDR1 is MGHRA, CDR2 YSYEKL. This CDR3 region has 16 residues. The CDR3 sequence: CASSHGDRLDTGEPFF. The CDR3 DNA reads as TGCGCCAGCAGCCATGGGGACCGACTTGACACCGGGGAGCCGTTTTTT.

By share of the sample, this clonotype is medium-sized (0.01 to 0.1%). This chain uses TRBV7-2 with TRBJ2-3; maybe TRBD2 (6 bases). Germline values: CDR1 SGHTA, CDR2 FQGNSA. V was cut by 4 bases and J by 6 bases, with 17 bases left in between. The CDR3 consists of 15 residues. The CDR3 here is CASSWYAGWTDTQYF. The CDR3 DNA is TGTGCCAGCAGCTGGTATGCGGGATGGACGGATACGCAGTATTTT. Using reference TRBV7-2 and TRBJ2-3 for the parts outside the CDR3, the full variable domain is GAGVSQSPSNKVTEKGKDVELRCDPISGHTALYWYRQSLGQGLEFLIYFQGNSAPDKSGLPSDRFSAERTGGSVSTLTIQRTQQEDSAVYLCASSWYAGWTDTQYFGPGTRLTVL.

This clonotype appeared a single time. The chain links TRBV29-1 to TRBJ2-1; 7 bases match TRBD2. J lost 5 bases, V lost 3 bases, and 4 bases had no gene match. The CDR3 is 13 amino acids. Germline V gives CDR1 SQVTM, CDR2 ANQGSEA. CDR3 DNA: TGCAGCGTTGATAGCGGGTCCCACAATGAGCAGTTCTTC. Protein: CSVDSGSHNEQFF.

This clonotype is labeled medium-sized. V and J are TRBV6-5 and TRBJ2-1; D gene uncertain. In germline, CDR1 is MNHEY, CDR2 SVGAGI. V was trimmed by 4 bases and J by 8 bases, leaving 12 bases between them. The CDR3 is 13 amino acids. The CDR3 spells CASSSAERHEQFF. The CDR3 nucleotides read TGTGCCAGCAGTTCGGCCGAGCGTCATGAGCAGTTCTTC.

This clonotype has only one observation. The chain employs TRBV27 and TRBJ2-1; 14 bases match TRBD2. There are 20 residues in the CDR3. Looked up from germline, CDR1 is MNHEY and CDR2 is SMNVEV (reference sequence). V lost 8 bases and J lost 0; bases outside the gene matches: 15. The CDR3 coding sequence is TGTGCCAGCGGCAACTCCGGGACTAGCGGGAGTTCCAGCTCCTACAATGAGCAGTTCTTC. It is translated as CASGNSGTSGSSSSYNEQFF.

This clonotype was seen only a few times. J is TRBJ2-1 and V is TRBV11-3, with D unclear. V gave up 2 bases and J gave up 0 bases, with 11 bases separating them. The CDR3 contains 16 residues. Per the germline V gene, CDR1 is SGHNT and CDR2 is YENEEA. Written as DNA, the CDR3 is TGTGCCAGCAGCTTATTGGAGCGCTACTCCTACAATGAGCAGTTCTTC. Amino acids: CASSLLERYSYNEQFF.

The chain employs TRBV11-3 and TRBJ2-2, with 14 bases matching TRBD2. Germline loops: CDR1 SGHNT, CDR2 YENEEA. Losses at the gene ends were 1 base for V and 7 bases for J; bases not matched to a gene: 5. The CDR3 runs to 17 residues. The CDR3 DNA is TGTGCCAGCAGCTTAGTGACTAGCGGGAGGGCCTTCGGGGAGCTGTTTTTT. Translating gives CASSLVTSGRAFGELFF.

This clonotype showed up many times. This chain uses TRBV6-6 with TRBJ1-2; TRBD1 matches at 9 bases. J was trimmed by 4 bases and V by 6 bases; bases with no gene match: 6. CDR1 is MNHNY, CDR2 SVGAGI, per germline (reference sequence). CDR3 length: 14 amino acids. The CDR3 sequence is CASRTGTGLYGYTF. The CDR3, as DNA: TGTGCCAGCAGAACCGGGACAGGGCTCTATGGCTACACCTTC.

The chain joins TRBV7-9 to TRBJ2-5; 13 bases are a match to TRBD2. The CDR3 runs to 15 residues. Germline assignment: CDR1 SEHNR and CDR2 FQNEAQ (reference sequence). V lost 5 bases and J lost 4; bases outside the gene matches: 4. CDR3 loop: CASSPGLAGAETQYF. The CDR3 region has the DNA TGTGCCAGCAGCCCCGGACTAGCGGGAGCAGAGACCCAGTACTTC.

This clonotype was recorded at least ten times. The rearrangement joins TRBV10-3 to TRBJ2-7; 9 bases fit TRBD2. CDR1 and CDR2 (germline): ENHRY, SYGVKD. The CDR3 runs to 17 residues. V shed 2 bases, J shed 4 bases, and the junction held 12 bases outside the gene matches. CDR3 amino acids: CAISEGLSGSGGYEQYF. The CDR3 nucleotides are TGTGCCATCAGTGAGGGGCTTAGCGGGAGCGGAGGGTACGAGCAGTACTTC.